These T cell receptor beta chains were read from a single sample in a study of blood T cell repertoires in COVID-19. Sequencing used immunoSEQ multiplex PCR; TCRdb keeps in-frame clones, though not all of them. Among about 150,000 clones, 80% to 90% were seen once, and the ten largest hold around an eighth. The sample taken for sequencing was peripheral blood. The receptors originated from a man between 18 and 35 years old with COVID-19, enrolled during active disease. The CDR3 runs from the conserved cysteine through the conserved F or W. A D gene is named only where the DNA matches it firmly. Rows give clone size only sometimes, using once, few, many, or a class for an expanded clone.

j_call d_call clone_size v_call cdr3_aa cdr3_nt
TRBJ2-5 - - TRBV24-1 CATSDTGFYQETQYF TGTGCCACCAGTGATACCGGGTTTTACCAAGAGACCCAGTACTTC
TRBJ1-6 - - TRBV7-9 CASSSLGVNSPLHF TGTGCCAGCAGCTCCCTCGGGGTAAATTCACCCCTCCACTTT
TRBJ1-5 - - TRBV19 CASSIISPAASQPQHF TGTGCCAGTAGTATTATTTCCCCCGCGGCCAGTCAGCCCCAGCATTTT
TRBJ2-5 TRBD2 - TRBV5-1 CASSPIAGAVETQYF TGCGCCAGCAGCCCGATAGCGGGAGCGGTGGAGACCCAGTACTTC
TRBJ2-3 - once TRBV2 CASRAGHSTQYF TGTGCCAGCAGGGCAGGCCATAGTACGCAGTATTTT
TRBJ2-3 - - TRBV27 CASSLGLTDTQYF TGTGCCAGCAGTTTAGGCCTCACAGATACGCAGTATTTT
TRBJ2-2 - - TRBV19 CASSPVNTGELFF TGTGCCAGTAGTCCGGTGAACACCGGGGAGCTGTTTTTT
TRBJ2-5 - - TRBV11-3 CASSLGHKEQETQYF TGTGCCAGCAGCTTGGGACACAAAGAACAAGAGACCCAGTACTTC
TRBJ2-3 TRBD1 - TRBV7-2 CASSLDRRTDTQYF TGTGCCAGCAGCCTGGACAGGCGCACAGATACGCAGTATTTT
TRBJ1-2 - - TRBV27 CASSWGKNYGYTF TGTGCCAGCAGTTGGGGCAAGAACTATGGCTACACCTTC
TRBJ1-3 - - TRBV7-9 CASSSREYSGNTIYF TGTGCCAGCAGCTCGAGAGAGTACTCTGGAAACACCATATATTTT
TRBJ1-4 - - TRBV29-1 CSGGFGEEKLFF TGCAGCGGGGGATTTGGGGAGGAAAAACTGTTTTTT
TRBJ2-1 - few TRBV6-4 CASSKRLGRDEQFF TGTGCCAGCAGCAAACGACTAGGAAGAGATGAGCAGTTCTTC
TRBJ2-1 - - TRBV3-1/TRBV3-2 CASSQVGLALFF TGTGCCAGCAGCCAAGTTGGTCTAGCCCTGTTCTTC
TRBJ2-7 - - TRBV6-6 CASTPGDTPYEQYF TGTGCCAGCACCCCCGGGGACACCCCCTACGAGCAGTACTTC
TRBJ2-3 - - TRBV9 CASSVGPSTSDTQYF TGTGCCAGCAGCGTAGGCCCTAGCACCTCAGATACGCAGTATTTT
TRBJ2-7 - - TRBV11-3 CASSARKSGVGTYEQYF TGTGCCAGCAGCGCCCGAAAATCGGGGGTGGGGACTTACGAGCAGTACTTC
TRBJ2-7 - - TRBV28 CASAAASSYEQYF TGTGCCAGCGCAGCGGCGAGCTCCTACGAGCAGTACTTC
TRBJ2-3 TRBD2 once TRBV4-3 CASSPRLAGTDTQYF TGCGCCAGCAGCCCTAGACTAGCGGGCACAGATACGCAGTATTTT
TRBJ2-7 - - TRBV5-8 CASSPLAWGEDEQYF TGTGCCAGCAGCCCCCTCGCGTGGGGGGAGGACGAGCAGTACTTC
TRBJ2-7 TRBD2 - TRBV7-2 CASINLAGGDEQYF TGTGCCAGCATTAACCTAGCGGGAGGGGACGAGCAGTACTTC
TRBJ1-5 - - TRBV27 CASSPRDFRQPQHF TGTGCCAGCAGTCCCAGGGATTTTCGTCAGCCCCAGCATTTT
TRBJ2-7 - - TRBV20-1 CSAGGFLGVSSYEQYF TGCAGTGCTGGTGGGTTCTTAGGGGTGAGCTCCTACGAGCAGTACTTC
TRBJ2-7 - - TRBV5-5 CASSGDFSYEQYF TGTGCCAGCAGCGGGGACTTCTCCTACGAGCAGTACTTC
TRBJ2-7 - few TRBV11-2 CASSLATYEQYF TGTGCCAGCAGCTTAGCCACCTACGAGCAGTACTTC
TRBJ2-2 - - TRBV2 CASSPDTAGELFF TGTGCCAGCAGTCCCGACACTGCCGGGGAGCTGTTTTTT
TRBJ1-2 - - TRBV4-1 CASSQISFSGESGYTF TGCGCCAGCAGCCAAATAAGTTTCTCGGGAGAAAGTGGCTACACCTTC
TRBJ2-2 TRBD2 - TRBV7-2 CASSLTSGLEELFF TGTGCCAGCAGCCTGACTAGCGGATTAGAGGAGCTGTTTTTT
TRBJ1-1 - - TRBV28 CASSFGGGEREAFF TGTGCCAGCAGTTTTGGGGGAGGGGAACGTGAAGCTTTCTTT
TRBJ1-1 - once TRBV19 CASSRQADLLDTEAFF TGTGCCAGTAGTAGACAAGCGGACCTACTTGACACTGAAGCTTTCTTT
TRBJ1-2 TRBD1 - TRBV29-1 CSWGQGGEGYTF TGCAGCTGGGGACAGGGAGGTGAAGGCTACACCTTC
TRBJ2-7 - - TRBV30 CAWVTRQGAGEQYF TGTGCCTGGGTGACGAGACAGGGAGCGGGCGAGCAGTACTTC
TRBJ2-6 TRBD1 - TRBV6-4 CASSETGGAGANVLTF TGTGCCAGCAGTGAGACAGGGGGCGCTGGGGCCAACGTCCTGACTTTC
TRBJ2-2 - - TRBV5-1 CASSFGLYTGELFF TGCGCCAGCAGCTTCGGACTGTACACCGGGGAGCTGTTTTTT
TRBJ2-7 - - TRBV5-1 CASSFRGPTYEQYF TGCGCCAGCAGCTTCAGGGGCCCCACCTACGAGCAGTACTTC
TRBJ2-5 - - TRBV4-3 CASSQGGQETQYF TGCGCCAGCAGCCAGGGGGGCCAAGAGACCCAGTACTTC
TRBJ2-1 TRBD1 - TRBV6-4 CASSKGQGSYNEQFF TGTGCCAGCAGTAAGGGACAGGGTTCCTACAATGAGCAGTTCTTC
TRBJ2-7 - - TRBV15 CATSRDWGSPPYEQYF TGTGCCACCAGCAGAGATTGGGGCAGTCCCCCCTACGAGCAGTACTTC
TRBJ2-1 - - TRBV15 CATSRDLAGNEQFF TGTGCCACCAGCAGAGATTTAGCAGGGAATGAGCAGTTCTTC
TRBJ1-2 TRBD1 - TRBV27 CASSSRQGASRYTF TGTGCCAGCAGTTCCCGACAGGGGGCGAGTCGCTACACCTTC
TRBJ2-7 - - TRBV6-5 CASSSQGREQYF TGTGCCAGCAGTTCACAGGGTCGGGAGCAGTACTTC
TRBJ2-7 TRBD1 - TRBV5-6 CASSPGTGAYEQYF TGTGCCAGCAGCCCGGGGACAGGGGCCTACGAGCAGTACTTC